The T cell receptor beta chain under discussion was sequenced for a study of cytomegalovirus exposure and HLA in healthy donors. V lost 0 bases, J lost 8 bases, and 4 bases stayed unmatched. Germline CDR1 reads SGHDT; CDR2 reads YYEEEE. There are 13 residues in the CDR3. Only in-frame clones appear in the TCRdb table, and some are missing; sequencing was by immunoSEQ multiplex PCR. Of approximately 200,000 clones listed, 84% are singletons. The chain links TRBV5-6 to TRBJ1-2; 7 bases map to TRBD1. Sequences were obtained from PBMCs. The source is a young woman in good health and CMV-seropositive. CDR3 protein: CASSLDDRVGYTF. CDR3 DNA: TGTGCCAGCAGCTTGGACGACAGGGTCGGCTACACCTTC. Full variable domain (missing parts from reference TRBV5-6 and TRBJ1-2): DAGVTQSPTHLIKTRGQQVTLRCSPKSGHDTVSWYQQALGQGPQFIFQYYEEEERQRGNFPDRFSGHQFPNYSSELNVNALLLGDSALYLCASSLDDRVGYTFGSGTRLTVV.